The 30 T cell receptor beta chains reported below all come from one sample, sequenced in a study of blood T cell repertoires in COVID-19. TCRdb's table, derived via immunoSEQ multiplex PCR, lists solely in-frame clones and lacks some. The data contain a few hundred thousand clones, approximately 86% of them singletons. Sequencing was done on a sample of PBMCs or T cells enriched from blood (not recorded which). These receptors all stem from a woman aged 18-30 years who had recovered from COVID-19.

Regarding this clone: Different DNA sequences within this sample yield the same CDR3. The V and J genes are TRBV19 and TRBJ2-6; perhaps TRBD1 as D (5 bases). The CDR3 extends over 14 amino acids. Per germline, CDR1 LNHDA and CDR2 SQIVND (reference sequence). Trimming took off 5 bases at V and 0 bases at J, with 5 bases between the two ends. CDR3 sequence: CASSQGSGANVLTF. The CDR3 region has the DNA TGTGCCAGTAGTCAGGGCTCTGGGGCCAACGTCCTGACTTTC.

This rearrangement joins TRBV5-1 to TRBJ2-1; 9 nucleotides line up with TRBD2. After removal of 2 bases from V and 7 bases from J, the junction contained 10 bases not matched to a gene. The CDR3 is made up of 16 amino acids. Germline lookup yields CDR1 SGHRS and CDR2 YFSETQ. CDR3 coding DNA: TGCGCCAGCAGCTTTCGAGGCGGAGCGGGGGGTAATGAGCAGTTCTTC. This encodes CASSFRGGAGGNEQFF.

The chain combines TRBV2 with TRBJ1-2; 12 nucleotides agree with TRBD1. The CDR3 sequence is 16 residues long. With V trimmed by 6 bases and J by 4 bases, 9 bases remained unmatched. Germline CDR1 is SNHLY and CDR2 is FYNNEI. The CDR3 bases are TGTGCCAGCAGCCAGGGACAGGGGGCGCGGGGCTATGGCTACACCTTC. Encoded protein: CASSQGQGARGYGYTF.

The V and J genes are TRBV10-3 and TRBJ1-1; no definite D call. This CDR3 comprises 15 residues. Between the trimmed V and J ends, which lost 8 bases and 1 base, there was a span of 17 bases. Germline V CDR1 and CDR2: ENHRY, SYGVKD. DNA for the CDR3: TGTGCCATCGGCACGAGAGTGCGCGGGAACACTGAAGCTTTCTTT. Protein sequence: CAIGTRVRGNTEAFF.

This chain connects TRBV15 to TRBJ1-6, with TRBD1 matching over 9 bases. The length of the CDR3 is 16 residues. The ends lost 1 base at V and 10 bases at J; junction bases unmatched: 8. Germline V lookup: CDR1 LNHNV, CDR2 YYDKDF (reference sequence). CDR3 in DNA: TGTGCCACCAGCAGAGCCCGCGGGACAGGGTACTCACCCCTCCACTTT. It codes for CATSRARGTGYSPLHF.

This rearrangement joins TRBV19 to TRBJ1-2, with a tentative D call TRBD1 (6 bases). V was cut by 4 bases and J by 4 bases, with 16 bases left in between. The CDR3 extends over 15 amino acids. CDR1 and CDR2 (germline): LNHDA, SQIVND (reference sequence). DNA for the CDR3: TGTGCCAGTAGTACCAGTGCCAGGGGACCCTATGGCTACACCTTC. Amino acid sequence: CASSTSARGPYGYTF.

The count of this clone is one. The chain couples TRBV4-1 to TRBJ2-5; 11 bases are shared with TRBD2. Germline V CDR1 and CDR2: MGHRA, YSYEKL. This CDR3 spans 17 amino acids. J was trimmed by 2 bases and V by 0 bases; bases with no gene match: 5. CDR3 sequence: CASSQDQTSGEQETQYF. The CDR3 bases are TGCGCCAGCAGCCAAGATCAGACTAGCGGGGAGCAAGAGACCCAGTACTTC.

This chain connects TRBV3-1 (or the pseudogene TRBV3-2) to TRBJ2-7; TRBD1 aligns across 7 bases. Looked up from germline, CDR1 is LGHDT and CDR2 is YNNKEL (reference sequence). J lost 4 bases, V lost 1 base, and 13 bases had no gene match. This CDR3 is 17 amino acids long. CDR3 sequence reads: CASSQGDSGPPIYEQYF. The CDR3 region has the DNA TGTGCCAGCAGCCAAGGGGACAGTGGACCGCCCATTTACGAGCAGTACTTC.

The gene calls are TRBV28 and TRBJ2-1, with TRBD2 matching over 7 bases. This CDR3 has 17 residues. The germline V gene has CDR1 MDHEN and CDR2 SYDVKM. The ends lost 4 bases at V and 9 bases at J; junction bases unmatched: 18. CDR3 sequence (DNA): TGTGCCAGCAGTTCCCCCCCGACTAGCTGGGTTCTCGGTGAGCAGTTCTTC. It is translated as CASSSPPTSWVLGEQFF.

The chain carries TRBV24-1 and TRBJ1-1, with 11 bases aligning to TRBD1. The CDR3 totals 15 residues. J was trimmed by 6 bases and V by 4 bases; bases with no gene match: 6. Germline CDR1 KGHDR, CDR2 SFDVKD. Written as DNA, the CDR3 is TGTGCCACCAGTGACCCGAGGACAGGGGGCTCTGAAGCTTTCTTT. Amino acid sequence: CATSDPRTGGSEAFF.

This clone was seen once. This rearrangement joins TRBV7-2 to TRBJ2-1; 10 bases match TRBD1. The germline CDR1 and CDR2 sequences are SGHTA and FQGNSA. This CDR3 contains 15 residues. V lost 0 bases to trimming and J lost 4 bases; unmatched junction nucleotides: 0. The CDR3 loop reads CASSLAGQGYNEQFF. CDR3 coding DNA: TGTGCCAGCAGCTTAGCGGGACAGGGGTACAATGAGCAGTTCTTC. The whole variable domain, remainder taken from reference TRBV7-2 and TRBJ2-1, is GAGVSQSPSNKVTEKGKDVELRCDPISGHTALYWYRQSLGQGLEFLIYFQGNSAPDKSGLPSDRFSAERTGGSVSTLTIQRTQQEDSAVYLCASSLAGQGYNEQFFGPGTRLTVL.

The rearrangement joins TRBV6-5 to TRBJ1-2; TRBD1 matches 7 bases. V lost 5 bases and J lost 4; bases outside the gene matches: 4. Germline loops: CDR1 MNHEY, CDR2 SVGAGI. The CDR3 covers 13 residues. Written as DNA, the CDR3 is TGTGCCAGCAGTAGGGACAGCCGCTATGGCTACACCTTC. As protein: CASSRDSRYGYTF.

This chain uses TRBV5-1 with TRBJ1-4; weak D call: TRBD1 (6 bases). Germline V lookup: CDR1 SGHRS, CDR2 YFSETQ. The CDR3 loop spans 14 amino acids. V shed 0 bases and J shed 7 bases, with 10 bases lying between them. The CDR3 protein is CASSLDRAGEKLFF. CDR3 bases: TGCGCCAGCAGCTTGGACAGGGCTGGTGAAAAACTGTTTTTT.

The chain combines TRBV4-2 with TRBJ2-7; 11 bases agree with TRBD2. The germline gives CDR1 LGHNA, CDR2 YNFKEQ. The CDR3 runs to 18 residues. The ends lost 1 base at V and 2 bases at J; junction bases unmatched: 10. This CDR3 reads CASSQAELAGVNPYEQYF. CDR3 bases: TGTGCCAGCAGCCAAGCAGAACTAGCGGGAGTCAACCCCTACGAGCAGTACTTC.

This clone was recorded only once. V is TRBV7-2 and J is TRBJ1-1, with 7 bases lining up with TRBD1. The germline CDR1 and CDR2 sequences are SGHTA and FQGNSA. V gave up 3 bases and J gave up 1 base; unmatched junction bases: 5. This CDR3 has 15 amino acids. Here the CDR3 DNA reads TGTGCCAGCAGCTTCAGACAGGGTGGGAACACTGAAGCTTTCTTT. Protein sequence: CASSFRQGGNTEAFF.

The chain combines TRBV3-1 (or the pseudogene TRBV3-2) with TRBJ1-1; 9 bases agree with TRBD1. Trimming cost V 5 bases and J 11 bases; bases outside gene matches: 6. The CDR3 is 12 amino acids. From germline, CDR1 is LGHDT and CDR2 YNNKEL (reference sequence). Here the CDR3 DNA reads TGTGCCAGCAGCGACCCGGGACAGGGTGCTTTCTTT. The encoded protein is CASSDPGQGAFF.

This clone occurred once. The chain links TRBV5-1 to TRBJ2-1, with 8 positions matching TRBD1. Germline CDR1 and CDR2: SGHRS and YFSETQ. The CDR3 is made up of 15 amino acids. V was pared by 3 bases and J by 2 bases, with 4 bases of the junction left unmatched. CDR3 nucleotides: TGCGCCAGCAGCTACGGGACAGGACCCTACAATGAGCAGTTCTTC. Translation: CASSYGTGPYNEQFF.

The chain joins TRBV27 to TRBJ2-1; TRBD2 aligns across 8 bases. This CDR3 comprises 13 residues. Germline values: CDR1 MNHEY, CDR2 SMNVEV (reference sequence). V dropped 7 bases and J dropped 9; count of bases not matched to a gene: 8. In DNA, the CDR3 is TGTGCCAGCAACTTAGCGGGAAACGTTGAGCAGTTCTTC. Its protein is CASNLAGNVEQFF.

The chain couples TRBV6-4 to TRBJ2-3; maybe TRBD2 (6 bases). The V end was cut by 4 bases, the J end by 4 bases, with 15 bases between. Germline V gene data show CDR1 as MRHNA and CDR2 as SNTAGT. The CDR3 has 15 amino acids. CDR3 sequence: CASSGGTGEADTQYF. The CDR3, as DNA: TGTGCCAGCAGTGGAGGCACGGGGGAGGCAGATACGCAGTATTTT.

The chain has TRBV24-1 and TRBJ1-2; 7 bases line up with TRBD1. In germline, CDR1 is KGHDR, CDR2 SFDVKD. With 3 bases clipped from V and 9 bases from J, the junction kept 3 bases outside the gene matches. The CDR3 length is 12 residues. The CDR3 DNA reads TGTGCCACCAGTGATCCGACAGGGAGCTACACCTTC. Encoded protein: CATSDPTGSYTF.

The J gene is TRBJ2-7, the V gene TRBV7-2; maybe TRBD2 (6 bases). V lost 0 bases to trimming and J lost 2 bases, with 14 bases between them. CDR1 is SGHTA and CDR2 is FQGNSA in the germline V gene. CDR3 length: 16 residues. CDR3 coding DNA: TGTGCCAGCAGCTTAGCTTTGGGACTTCAAACCTACGAGCAGTACTTC. Translated: CASSLALGLQTYEQYF.

The chain joins TRBV5-1 to TRBJ2-7, with TRBD1 matching 7 bases. J gave up 1 base and V 4 bases, and 5 bases lay outside the gene matches. This CDR3 comprises 14 residues. From germline, CDR1 is SGHRS and CDR2 YFSETQ. The CDR3 DNA reads TGCGCCAGCAGCACCCGGACAGGATCCTACGAGCAGTACTTC. Translation gives CASSTRTGSYEQYF.

The chain links TRBV19 to TRBJ1-1; D unresolved. V was shortened by 7 bases and J by 9 bases, with 18 bases between the two germline ends. Germline loops: CDR1 LNHDA, CDR2 SQIVND (reference sequence). The CDR3 spans 13 residues. The chain's CDR3 is CASKDPPGNKAFF. DNA of the CDR3: TGTGCCAGTAAAGACCCTCCGGGGAATAAAGCTTTCTTT.

The chain has TRBV27 and TRBJ2-1, with 14 bases matching TRBD2. Germline CDR1 and CDR2: MNHEY and SMNVEV (reference sequence). This CDR3 contains 17 residues. J gave up 9 bases and V 1 base, and 8 bases lay outside the gene matches. CDR3 in amino acids: CASSLWGGTSGRGEQFF. CDR3 in DNA: TGTGCCAGCAGTTTATGGGGGGGGACTAGCGGGAGAGGTGAGCAGTTCTTC.

V is TRBV3-1 (or the pseudogene TRBV3-2) and J is TRBJ1-4; unclear D gene. Germline values: CDR1 LGHDT, CDR2 YNNKEL (reference sequence). V was cut by 1 base and J by 7 bases, with 13 bases left in between. This CDR3 contains 15 residues. The CDR3 region is CASSQGPVEGEKLFF. DNA for the CDR3: TGTGCCAGCAGCCAAGGACCGGTTGAGGGTGAAAAACTGTTTTTT.

This clone appeared once. The chain joins TRBV19 to TRBJ2-1; D possibly corresponds to TRBD1 (5 bases). Germline CDR1 is LNHDA and CDR2 is SQIVND (reference sequence). CDR3 length: 17 residues. V was clipped by 5 bases and J by 3 bases, with 20 bases between them. The CDR3 is CASSSHRGGRVYNEQFF. CDR3 in DNA: TGTGCCAGTAGTTCCCACCGAGGCGGCAGGGTCTACAATGAGCAGTTCTTC.

This clone was counted once. CDR3 coding DNA: TGTGCCAGCAGAGACACAGGGATCAGCAATCAGCCCCAGCATTTT. This encodes CASRDTGISNQPQHF. The chain uses TRBV6-5 and TRBJ1-5; TRBD1 is a possible D gene (6 bases). The ends were cut back, 6 bases at V and 1 base at J, with 13 bases in the middle. Germline V gene data show CDR1 as MNHEY and CDR2 as SVGAGI. The CDR3 extends over 15 amino acids.

This clone appeared many times. The CDR3 is CASSETGAGANVLTF. In DNA, the CDR3 is TGCGCCAGCAGCGAGACAGGGGCTGGGGCCAACGTCCTGACTTTC. The chain couples TRBV5-1 to TRBJ2-6; TRBD1 aligns across 8 bases. The CDR3 covers 15 residues. V trimming: 4 bases; J trimming: 2 bases; junction bases outside the gene matches: 2. Germline CDR1 and CDR2: SGHRS and YFSETQ.

This sequence joins TRBV27 and TRBJ2-7; 7 bases align to TRBD1. This CDR3 is 15 amino acids long. Trimming cost V 5 bases and J 5 bases; bases outside gene matches: 12. Germline CDR1 reads MNHEY; CDR2 reads SMNVEV (reference sequence). The CDR3 here is CASSHMDRPVHEQYF. CDR3 nucleotide sequence: TGTGCCAGCAGTCATATGGACAGGCCGGTCCACGAGCAGTACTTC.

The genes are TRBV6-4 and TRBJ2-3; 10 bases map to TRBD2. CDR1 MRHNA and CDR2 SNTAGT come from the germline V gene. This CDR3 comprises 15 residues. V dropped 0 bases and J dropped 4; count of bases not matched to a gene: 1. The CDR3 loop reads CASSDSTSGPDTQYF. DNA of the CDR3: TGTGCCAGCAGTGACTCGACTAGCGGGCCAGATACGCAGTATTTT.